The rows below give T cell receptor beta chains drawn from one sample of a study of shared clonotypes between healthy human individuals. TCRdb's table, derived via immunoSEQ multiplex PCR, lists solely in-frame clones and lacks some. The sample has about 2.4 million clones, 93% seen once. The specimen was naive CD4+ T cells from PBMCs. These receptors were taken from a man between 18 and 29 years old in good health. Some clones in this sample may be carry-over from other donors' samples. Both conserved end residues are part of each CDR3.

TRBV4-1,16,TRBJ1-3,CASSQSTVLFGNTIYF
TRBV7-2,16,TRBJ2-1,CASSLGGLAGLDEQFF
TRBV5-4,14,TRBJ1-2,CASSLGQGNYGYTF
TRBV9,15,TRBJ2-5,CASSKTGIIQETQYF
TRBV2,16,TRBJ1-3,CASQGGRATTGNTIYF
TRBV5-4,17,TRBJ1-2,CASSLVAGSGKGYGYTF
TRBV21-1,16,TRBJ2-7,CASSKGDRDPTYEQYF
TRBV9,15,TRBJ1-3,CASSNPTGSGNTIYF
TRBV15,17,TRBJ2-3,CATNPLLGRLEKDTQYF
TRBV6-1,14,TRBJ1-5,CASKVSGAGAPQHF
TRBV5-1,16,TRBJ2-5,CASSLGGGVSQETQYF
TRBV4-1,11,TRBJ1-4,CASSQDRKLFF
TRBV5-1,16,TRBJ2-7,CASSLGRTEGTDEQYF
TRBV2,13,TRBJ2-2,CASDGSYTGELFF
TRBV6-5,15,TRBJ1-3,CASSYSATLMYTIYF
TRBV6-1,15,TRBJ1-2,CASSPGGVTDYGYTF
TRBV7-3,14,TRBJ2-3,CASSLINSPDTQYF
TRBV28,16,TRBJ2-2,CASRKLRASNTGELFF
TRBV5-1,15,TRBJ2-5,CASSPMTSGIETQYF
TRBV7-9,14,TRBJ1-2,CASSPDLTNYGYTF
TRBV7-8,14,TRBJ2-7,CASSRLAENYEQYF
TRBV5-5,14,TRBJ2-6,CASSLATGANVLTF
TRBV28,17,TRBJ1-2,CASSPRIGSNNNYGYTF
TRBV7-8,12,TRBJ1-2,CASSLGEYGYTF
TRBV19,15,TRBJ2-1,CASSIGLAGVLEQLF
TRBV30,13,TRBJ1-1,CASRTGPSTEAFF
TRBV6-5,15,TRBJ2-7,CASSYLRDRPYEQYF
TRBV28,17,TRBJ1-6,CASSLTGTGRGSSPLHF
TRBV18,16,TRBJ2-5,CASSPQRQGMEGTQYF
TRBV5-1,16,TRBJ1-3,CASSIRGVGSGNTIYF
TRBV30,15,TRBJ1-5,CAWSTGTGGVQPQHF
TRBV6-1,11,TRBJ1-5,CASSDPRPQHF
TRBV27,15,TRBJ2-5,CASSLSLAGVETQYF
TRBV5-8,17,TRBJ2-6,CASSFRATAPGANVLTF
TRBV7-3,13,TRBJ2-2,CASSSTATGELFF
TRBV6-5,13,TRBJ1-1,CASRDRDSTEAFF
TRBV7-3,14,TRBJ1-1,CASSLQGVGTEAFF
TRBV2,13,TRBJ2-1,CASSEDSGLEQFF
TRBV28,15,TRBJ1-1,CASRAQGAGNTEAFF
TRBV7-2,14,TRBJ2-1,CASSPGRDFPRLFF
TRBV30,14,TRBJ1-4,CAWRPTGGNEKLFF
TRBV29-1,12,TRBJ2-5,CSVVPGQETQYF
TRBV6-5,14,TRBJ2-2,CASRNRGQTGELFF
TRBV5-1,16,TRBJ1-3,CASSYYTQGTGNTIYF
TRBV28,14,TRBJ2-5,CASSLTSGEETQYF
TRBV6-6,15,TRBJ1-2,CASSTSKQGYYGYTF
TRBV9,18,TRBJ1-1,CASSVDIGGSTANTEAFF
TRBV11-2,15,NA,CASSLREGGDYEQYF
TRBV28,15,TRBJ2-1,CATHHTGLAGNEQFF
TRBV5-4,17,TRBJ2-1,CASREGLAGVRYNEQFF